This TCR beta chain came from a study of shared clonotypes between healthy human individuals. Naive CD8 cells lacked CD45RO and underwent positive selection for CCR7, leaving out terminally differentiated effector memory CD45RA+ cells. Sequencing was performed with immunoSEQ multiplex PCR; in TCRdb, only in-frame clones are kept and a portion is missing. The sample yields about 800,000 clones, 96% seen once. V shed 3 bases and J 0 bases; nucleotides not matched to a gene: 5. The length of the CDR3 is 16 residues. From germline, CDR1 is SGHVS and CDR2 FQNEAQ. The TCR comes from a young man in good health. Sequenced sample: naive CD8+ T cells sorted from blood. The genes are TRBV7-8 and TRBJ2-1; 7 nucleotides agree with TRBD2. CDR3 sequence (DNA): TGTGCCAGCAGCTTTGGGGGGAGGGGCTCCTACAATGAGCAGTTCTTC. It yields the protein CASSFGGRGSYNEQFF.